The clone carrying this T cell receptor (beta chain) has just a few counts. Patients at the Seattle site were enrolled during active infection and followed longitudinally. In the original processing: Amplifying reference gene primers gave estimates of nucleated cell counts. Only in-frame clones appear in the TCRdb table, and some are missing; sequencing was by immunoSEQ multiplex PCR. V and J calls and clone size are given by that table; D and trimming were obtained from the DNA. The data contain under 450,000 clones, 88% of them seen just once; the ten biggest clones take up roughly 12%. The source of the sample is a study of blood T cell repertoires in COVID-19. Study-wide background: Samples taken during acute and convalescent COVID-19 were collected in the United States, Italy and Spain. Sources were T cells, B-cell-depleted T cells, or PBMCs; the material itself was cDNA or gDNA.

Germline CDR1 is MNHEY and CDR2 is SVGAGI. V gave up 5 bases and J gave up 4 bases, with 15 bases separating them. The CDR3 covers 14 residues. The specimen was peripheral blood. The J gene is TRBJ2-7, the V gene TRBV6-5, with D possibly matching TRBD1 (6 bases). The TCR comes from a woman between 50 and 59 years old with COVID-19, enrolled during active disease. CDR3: CASSPLRDTYEQYF. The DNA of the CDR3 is TGTGCCAGCAGTCCTCTCCGGGACACTTACGAGCAGTACTTC.